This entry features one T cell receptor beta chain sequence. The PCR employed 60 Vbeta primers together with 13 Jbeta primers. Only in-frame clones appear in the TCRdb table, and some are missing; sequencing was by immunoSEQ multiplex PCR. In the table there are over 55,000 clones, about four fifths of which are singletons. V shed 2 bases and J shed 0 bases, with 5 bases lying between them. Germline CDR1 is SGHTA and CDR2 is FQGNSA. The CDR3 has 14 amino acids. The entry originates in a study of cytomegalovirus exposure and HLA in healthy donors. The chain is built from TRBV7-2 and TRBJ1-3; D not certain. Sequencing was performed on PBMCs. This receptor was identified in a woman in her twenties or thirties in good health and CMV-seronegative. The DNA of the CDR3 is TGTGCCAGCAGCTTACCCAGCTCTGGAAACACCATATATTTT. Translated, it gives CASSLPSSGNTIYF.